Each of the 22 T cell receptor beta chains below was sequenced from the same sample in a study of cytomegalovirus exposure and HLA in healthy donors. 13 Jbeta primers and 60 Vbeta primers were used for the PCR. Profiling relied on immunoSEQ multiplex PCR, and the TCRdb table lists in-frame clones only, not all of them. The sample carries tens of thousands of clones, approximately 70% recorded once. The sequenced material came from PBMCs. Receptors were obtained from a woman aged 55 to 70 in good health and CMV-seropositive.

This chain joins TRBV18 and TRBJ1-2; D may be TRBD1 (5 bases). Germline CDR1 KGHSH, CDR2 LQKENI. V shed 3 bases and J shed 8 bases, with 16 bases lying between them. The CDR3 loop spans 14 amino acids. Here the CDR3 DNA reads TGTGCCAGCTCACCCACGCGGGGGGAGTACGGCTACACCTTC. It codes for CASSPTRGEYGYTF.

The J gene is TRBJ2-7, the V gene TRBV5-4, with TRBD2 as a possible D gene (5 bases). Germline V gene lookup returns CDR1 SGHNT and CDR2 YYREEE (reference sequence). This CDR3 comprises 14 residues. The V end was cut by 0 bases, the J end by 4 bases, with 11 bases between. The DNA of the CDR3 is TGTGCCAGCAGCTTGGGCACTCGGGGTTACGAGCAGTACTTC. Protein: CASSLGTRGYEQYF.

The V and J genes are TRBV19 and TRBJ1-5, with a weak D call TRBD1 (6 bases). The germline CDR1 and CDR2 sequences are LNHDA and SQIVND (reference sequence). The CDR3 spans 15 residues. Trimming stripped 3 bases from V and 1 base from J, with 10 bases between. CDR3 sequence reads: CASSIGQGSNQPQHF. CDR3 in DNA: TGTGCCAGTAGTATTGGGCAGGGGAGCAATCAGCCCCAGCATTTT.

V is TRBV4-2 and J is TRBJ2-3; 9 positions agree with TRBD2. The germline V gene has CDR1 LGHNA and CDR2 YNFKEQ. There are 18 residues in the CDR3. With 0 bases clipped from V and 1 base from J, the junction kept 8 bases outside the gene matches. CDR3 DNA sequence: TGTGCCAGCAGCCAAGATAGGTCAGCGGGGGGCCGCACAGATACGCAGTATTTT. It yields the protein CASSQDRSAGGRTDTQYF.

CDR3 loop: CASSSQTGITEAFF. The CDR3 DNA is TGTGCCAGCAGCTCCCAGACAGGGATCACTGAAGCTTTCTTT. The V and J genes are TRBV7-8 and TRBJ1-1, with 7 bases identical to TRBD1. The ends lost 4 bases at V and 4 bases at J; junction bases unmatched: 6. This CDR3 has 14 amino acids. CDR1 is SGHVS, CDR2 FQNEAQ, per germline.

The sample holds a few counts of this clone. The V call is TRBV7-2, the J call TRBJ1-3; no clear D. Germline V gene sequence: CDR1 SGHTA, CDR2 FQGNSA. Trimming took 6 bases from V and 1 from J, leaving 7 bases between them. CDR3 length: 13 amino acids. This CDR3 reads CASSPLSGNTIYF. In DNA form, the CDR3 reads TGTGCCAGCAGTCCTCTTTCTGGAAACACCATATATTTT.

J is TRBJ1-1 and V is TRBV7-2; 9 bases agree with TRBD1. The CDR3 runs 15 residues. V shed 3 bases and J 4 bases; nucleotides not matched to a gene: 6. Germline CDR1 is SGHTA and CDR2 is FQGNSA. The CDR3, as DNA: TGTGCCAGCAGCTTTACAGGGGGCTCTGGCACTGAAGCTTTCTTT. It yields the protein CASSFTGGSGTEAFF.

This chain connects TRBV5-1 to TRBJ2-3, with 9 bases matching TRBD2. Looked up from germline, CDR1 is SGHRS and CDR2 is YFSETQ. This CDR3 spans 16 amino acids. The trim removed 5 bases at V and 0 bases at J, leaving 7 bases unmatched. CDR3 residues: CASSLLAGVSTDTQYF. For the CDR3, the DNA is TGCGCCAGCAGTTTACTAGCGGGCGTCAGCACAGATACGCAGTATTTT.

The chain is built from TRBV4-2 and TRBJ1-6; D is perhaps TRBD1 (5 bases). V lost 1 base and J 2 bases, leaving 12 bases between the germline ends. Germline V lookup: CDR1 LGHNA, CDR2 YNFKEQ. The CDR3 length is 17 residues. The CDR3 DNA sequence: TGTGCCAGCAGCCAAGGGGGGGGTTTGGCCTATAATTCACCCCTCCACTTT. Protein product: CASSQGGGLAYNSPLHF.

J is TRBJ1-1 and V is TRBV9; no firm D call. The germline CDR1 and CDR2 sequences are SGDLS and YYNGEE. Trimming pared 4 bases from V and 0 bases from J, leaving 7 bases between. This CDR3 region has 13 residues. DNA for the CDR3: TGTGCCAGCAGCCTCGACTTGAACACTGAAGCTTTCTTT. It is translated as CASSLDLNTEAFF.

For the CDR3, the DNA is TGTGCCAGCAGTTTATCCAGGGGGCTTCTCAACGAGCAGTACTTC. Protein sequence: CASSLSRGLLNEQYF. The rearrangement links TRBV7-2 to TRBJ2-7, with 8 bases aligning to TRBD1. This CDR3 has 15 amino acids. Looked up from germline, CDR1 is SGHTA and CDR2 is FQGNSA. V shed 6 bases, J shed 5 bases, and the junction held 12 bases outside the gene matches.

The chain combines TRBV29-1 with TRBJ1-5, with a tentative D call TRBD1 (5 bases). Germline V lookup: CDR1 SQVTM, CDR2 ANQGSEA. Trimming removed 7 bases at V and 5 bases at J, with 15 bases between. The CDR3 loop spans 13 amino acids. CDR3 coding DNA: TGCAGCGCTGGACACGGCGGGGATCAGCCCCAGCATTTT. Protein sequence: CSAGHGGDQPQHF.

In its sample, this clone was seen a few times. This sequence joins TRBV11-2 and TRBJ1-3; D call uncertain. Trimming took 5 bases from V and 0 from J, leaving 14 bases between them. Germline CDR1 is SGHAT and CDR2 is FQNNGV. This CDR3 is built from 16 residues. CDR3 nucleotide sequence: TGTGCCAGCAGCCGCCTCCAGGAACTCTCTGGAAACACCATATATTTT. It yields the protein CASSRLQELSGNTIYF.

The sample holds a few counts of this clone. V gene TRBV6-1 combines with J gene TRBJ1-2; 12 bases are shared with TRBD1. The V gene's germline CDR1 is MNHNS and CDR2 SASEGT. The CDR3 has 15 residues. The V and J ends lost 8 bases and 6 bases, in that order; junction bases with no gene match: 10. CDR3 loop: CASGGGTGGANGYTF. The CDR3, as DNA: TGTGCCAGCGGAGGAGGGACAGGGGGCGCGAATGGCTACACCTTC.

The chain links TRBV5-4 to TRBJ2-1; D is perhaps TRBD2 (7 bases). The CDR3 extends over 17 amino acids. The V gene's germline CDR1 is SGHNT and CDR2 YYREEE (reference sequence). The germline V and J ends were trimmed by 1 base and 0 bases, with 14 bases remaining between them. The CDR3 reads CASSLRQGGGSYNEQFF. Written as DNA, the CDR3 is TGTGCCAGCAGCTTGCGGCAAGGGGGGGGCTCCTACAATGAGCAGTTCTTC.

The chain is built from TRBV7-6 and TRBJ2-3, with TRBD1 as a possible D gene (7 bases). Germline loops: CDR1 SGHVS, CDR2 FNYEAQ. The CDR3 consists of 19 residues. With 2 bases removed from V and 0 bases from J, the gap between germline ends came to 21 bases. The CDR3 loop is CASSLLGGGAGISTDTQYF. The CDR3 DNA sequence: TGTGCCAGCAGCTTATTAGGGGGCGGGGCCGGTATTAGCACAGATACGCAGTATTTT.

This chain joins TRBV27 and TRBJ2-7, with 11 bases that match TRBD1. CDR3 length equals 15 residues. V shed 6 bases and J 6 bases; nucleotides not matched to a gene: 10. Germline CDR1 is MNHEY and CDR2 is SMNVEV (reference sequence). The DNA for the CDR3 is TGTGCCAGCAGCCTCTTTATCGGACAGGGGGCCGAGCAGTACTTC. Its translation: CASSLFIGQGAEQYF.

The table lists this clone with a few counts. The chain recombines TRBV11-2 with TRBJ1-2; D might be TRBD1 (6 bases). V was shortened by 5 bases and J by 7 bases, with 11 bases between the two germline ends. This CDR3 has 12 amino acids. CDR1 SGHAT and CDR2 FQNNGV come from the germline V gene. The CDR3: CASSQGGAGYTF. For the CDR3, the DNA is TGTGCCAGCAGCCAAGGGGGGGCTGGCTACACCTTC.

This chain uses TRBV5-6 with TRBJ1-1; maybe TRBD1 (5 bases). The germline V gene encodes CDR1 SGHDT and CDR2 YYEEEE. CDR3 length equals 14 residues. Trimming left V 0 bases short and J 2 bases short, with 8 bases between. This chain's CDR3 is CASSLGDSNTEAFF. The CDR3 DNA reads TGTGCCAGCAGCTTGGGAGACAGTAACACTGAAGCTTTCTTT.

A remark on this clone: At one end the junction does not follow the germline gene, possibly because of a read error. CDR3: CASSLGGQYVYTF. The CDR3 DNA is TGTGCCAGCAGCTTGGGGGGCCAGTATGTCTACACCTTC. The chain carries TRBV5-4 and TRBJ1-2, with a weak D call TRBD1 (5 bases). The CDR3 is 13 amino acids. The germline CDR1 and CDR2 sequences are SGHNT and YYREEE (reference sequence).

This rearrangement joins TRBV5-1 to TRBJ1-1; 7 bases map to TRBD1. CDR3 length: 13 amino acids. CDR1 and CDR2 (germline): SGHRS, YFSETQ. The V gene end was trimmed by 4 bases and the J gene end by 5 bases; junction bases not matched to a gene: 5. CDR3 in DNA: TGCGCCAGCAGCCTAGGGGGCCGGACTGAAGCTTTCTTT. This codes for CASSLGGRTEAFF.

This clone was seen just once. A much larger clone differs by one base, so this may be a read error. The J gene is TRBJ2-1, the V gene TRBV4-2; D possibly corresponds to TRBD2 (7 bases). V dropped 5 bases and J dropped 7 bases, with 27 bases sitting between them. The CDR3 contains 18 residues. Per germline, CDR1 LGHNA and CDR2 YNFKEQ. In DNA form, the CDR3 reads TGTGCCAGCAGCTTAGGAGAGTCGGGGGCGGGGGAGGGGAATGAGCAGTTCTTC. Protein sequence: CASSLGESGAGEGNEQFF.